A single sample gave rise to the 10 T cell receptor beta chains below, sequenced in a study of Ad26.COV2.S vaccination and SARS-CoV-2 variants. Profiling relied on immunoSEQ multiplex PCR, and the TCRdb table lists in-frame clones only, not all of them. The profile covers fewer than 600,000 clones, with roughly nine tenths appearing a single time and under 2% taken by the ten largest. Treatment denoted: 19 received Ad26.COV2.S at low or high dose, single or two shots; several received placebo; per-sample allocation not given. Sampling was done on day 63 after the first vaccine or placebo injection. This specimen was peripheral blood, taken in a trial of Ad26.COV2.S vaccine versus placebo. All receptors come from a person between 18 and 65 years old who received the Ad26.COV2.S COVID-19 vaccine or a placebo.

This chain connects TRBV18 to TRBJ1-2; TRBD1 agrees at 10 bases. The J segment lost 3 bases and the V segment lost 1 base, leaving 2 bases of the junction unmatched. Germline CDR1 KGHSH, CDR2 LQKENI. CDR3 length: 15 residues. CDR3 bases: TGTGCCAGCTCACCACTGGGGACAGGGGACTATGGCTACACCTTC. This codes for CASSPLGTGDYGYTF.

V and J are TRBV9 and TRBJ1-4, with D tentatively TRBD1 (5 bases). V dropped 3 bases and J dropped 7 bases, with 19 bases sitting between them. The CDR3 spans 16 residues. Germline assignment: CDR1 SGDLS and CDR2 YYNGEE. CDR3 coding DNA: TGTGCCAGCAGCGAGGCCCCGGGGCGACGGGGTGAAAAACTGTTTTTT. This encodes CASSEAPGRRGEKLFF.

The chain carries TRBV15 and TRBJ2-3; D call uncertain. Trimming left V 0 bases short and J 3 bases short, with 10 bases between. Germline CDR1 is LNHNV and CDR2 is YYDKDF (reference sequence). The CDR3 is made up of 15 amino acids. CDR3 residues: CATSRDLGFTDTQYF. In DNA form, the CDR3 reads TGTGCCACCAGCAGAGATTTGGGTTTTACAGATACGCAGTATTTT.

This rearrangement joins TRBV9 to TRBJ2-4; D is uncertain. CDR3 length equals 15 residues. V lost 0 bases and J lost 0, with 7 bases in between. Germline loops: CDR1 SGDLS, CDR2 YYNGEE. CDR3: CASSVDPLAKNIQYF. CDR3 DNA sequence: TGTGCCAGCAGCGTAGACCCCTTAGCCAAAAACATTCAGTACTTC.

J is TRBJ1-5 and V is TRBV27; no clear D. The ends were cut back, 6 bases at V and 2 bases at J, with 11 bases in the middle. Germline lookup yields CDR1 MNHEY and CDR2 SMNVEV (reference sequence). CDR3 size: 14 residues. CDR3 loop: CASRSRRGNQPQHF. The CDR3 coding sequence is TGTGCCAGCAGATCGAGACGAGGCAATCAGCCCCAGCATTTT.

The rearrangement joins TRBV19 to TRBJ1-6; perhaps TRBD1 as D (5 bases). Trimming cost V 5 bases and J 7 bases, with 15 bases left between them. CDR1 and CDR2 (germline): LNHDA, SQIVND (reference sequence). CDR3 length: 15 residues. CDR3 DNA: TGTGCCAGTAGTCTACTCGACAGTCGGAATTCACCCCTCCACTTT. Translated: CASSLLDSRNSPLHF.

In this sample, this clone turned up once. This rearrangement joins TRBV7-9 to TRBJ2-3; 7 nucleotides align to TRBD1. Germline V gene sequence: CDR1 SEHNR, CDR2 FQNEAQ (reference sequence). There are 16 residues in the CDR3. With V trimmed by 5 bases and J by 2 bases, 10 bases remained unmatched. CDR3 protein: CASSPMDRRNTDTQYF. CDR3 DNA: TGTGCCAGCAGCCCTATGGACAGGAGAAACACAGATACGCAGTATTTT. The whole variable domain, remainder taken from reference TRBV7-9 and TRBJ2-3, is DTGVSQNPRHKITKRGQNVTFRCDPISEHNRLYWYRQTLGQGPEFLTYFQNEAQLEKSRLLSDRFSAERPKGSFSTLEIQRTEQGDSAMYLCASSPMDRRNTDTQYFGPGTRLTVL.

This clone came up once. The chain recombines TRBV5-1 with TRBJ2-7, with D possibly being TRBD1 (6 bases). V was clipped by 0 bases and J by 2 bases, with 9 bases between them. CDR3 length: 14 residues. Germline V gene data show CDR1 as SGHRS and CDR2 as YFSETQ. CDR3 coding DNA: TGCGCCAGCAGCTTGGAGGACAGAGCCTACGAGCAGTACTTC. The encoded protein is CASSLEDRAYEQYF.

This clone is a singleton in its sample. The V and J genes are TRBV25-1 and TRBJ2-2; D is tentatively TRBD1 or TRBD2 (5 bases each). CDR3 length: 15 amino acids. V lost 4 bases to trimming and J lost 6 bases, with 15 bases between them. Germline CDR1 is MGHDK and CDR2 is SYGVNS. In DNA, the CDR3 is TGTGCCAGCAGTGCTAGAGGGCAGGGACCCGGGGAGCTGTTTTTT. It specifies CASSARGQGPGELFF.

This chain uses TRBV27 with TRBJ1-5; tentatively, D is TRBD1 (6 bases). V was pared by 6 bases and J by 9 bases, with 18 bases between. The CDR3 length is 14 residues. CDR1 and CDR2 (germline): MNHEY, SMNVEV (reference sequence). The CDR3 region is CASRPSGGLGPQHF. CDR3 nucleotides: TGTGCCAGCAGGCCCTCGGGGGGCCTGGGGCCCCAGCATTTT.